These T cell receptor beta chains were read from a single sample in a study of cytomegalovirus exposure and HLA in healthy donors. Assay used: immunoSEQ multiplex PCR; TCRdb lists only in-frame clones, some missing. The data hold about 180,000 clones, with around 80% observed a single time. The sequenced sample was PBMCs. The receptor set was obtained from a man younger than 30 in good health and CMV-seronegative. Each CDR3 is given with its conserved first and last residue. A D gene is named only where the DNA matches it firmly. Expanded clones get a size class; other rows say once, few or many, or leave the size out.

>once|TRBV9|TRBD1|TRBJ1-2|16
CASSVFEGAGLYGYTF
TGTGCCAGCAGCGTATTTGAGGGGGCAGGGCTCTATGGCTACACCTTC
>-|TRBV7-2|TRBD2|TRBJ2-7|16
CASSLGVAGVTYEQYF
TGTGCCAGCAGCTTAGGAGTAGCGGGGGTAACCTACGAGCAGTACTTC
>-|TRBV6-1|-|TRBJ1-2|14
CASSEIGRNYGYTF
TGTGCCAGCAGTGAAATAGGCAGGAACTATGGCTACACCTTC
>-|TRBV30|-|TRBJ2-5|11
CAWSKLGTQYF
TGTGCCTGGAGTAAACTAGGGACCCAGTACTTC
>-|TRBV5-8|-|TRBJ2-7|14
CASSLGAGTYEQYF
TGTGCCAGCAGCTTGGGGGCCGGGACATACGAGCAGTACTTC
>-|TRBV4-2|-|TRBJ2-1|17
CASSQERSKGVGNEQFF
TGTGCCAGCAGCCAAGAGAGGAGCAAGGGAGTAGGCAATGAGCAGTTCTTC
>-|TRBV27|TRBD1|TRBJ1-2|18
CASSSESGDRGHYYGYTF
TGTGCCAGCAGTTCAGAGAGCGGGGACAGGGGGCATTACTATGGCTACACCTTC
>-|TRBV18|TRBD1|TRBJ2-2|15
CASSPPGTGTGELFF
TGTGCCAGCTCCCCTCCCGGGACAGGGACCGGGGAGCTGTTTTTT
>-|TRBV9|TRBD1|TRBJ2-7|15
CASSSAGTGNYEQYF
TGTGCCAGCAGCTCGGCCGGGACAGGGAACTACGAGCAGTACTTC
>-|TRBV18|TRBD2|TRBJ2-7|15
CASSNPPGGDYEQYF
TGTGCCAGCTCAAACCCGCCCGGGGGGGACTACGAGCAGTACTTC
>-|TRBV6-5|-|TRBJ1-2|13
CASSPTGSYGYTF
TGTGCCAGCAGTCCTACAGGTAGCTATGGCTACACCTTC
>-|TRBV9|TRBD1|TRBJ1-1|17
CASSVTLGQGANTEAFF
TGTGCCAGCAGCGTAACTCTTGGACAGGGGGCGAACACTGAAGCTTTCTTT
>-|TRBV7-9|-|TRBJ1-2|13
CASSQTPDYGYTF
TGTGCCAGCAGCCAAACGCCGGACTATGGCTACACCTTC
>-|TRBV10-1|-|TRBJ2-5|17
CASSEPEAHRKQETQYF
TGCGCCAGCAGTGAGCCTGAGGCACACCGAAAACAAGAGACCCAGTACTTC
>-|TRBV27|TRBD1|TRBJ2-3|16
CASSLSGTGFTDTQYF
TGTGCCAGCAGTTTATCGGGGACAGGGTTCACAGATACGCAGTATTTT
>-|TRBV6-6|TRBD2|TRBJ2-7|13
CASTPGGPSEQYF
TGTGCCAGCACCCCGGGAGGGCCAAGCGAGCAGTACTTC
>few|TRBV6-1|-|TRBJ2-3|15
CASSNTGSHTDTQYF
TGTGCCAGCAGTAATACAGGTTCACACACAGATACGCAGTATTTT
>once|TRBV7-9|TRBD2|TRBJ2-3|17
CASSQWTSGRDQDTQYF
TGTGCCAGCAGCCAGTGGACTAGCGGGAGGGACCAGGATACGCAGTATTTT
>once|TRBV27|-|TRBJ1-6|17
CASSLSQGGLGGSPLHF
TGTGCCAGCAGTTTATCGCAGGGAGGCCTCGGCGGCTCACCCCTCCACTTT
>-|TRBV5-1|TRBD1|TRBJ1-5|17
CASSLAQGLISNQPQHF
TGCGCCAGCAGCTTGGCACAGGGGTTAATTAGCAATCAGCCCCAGCATTTT
>-|TRBV19|TRBD2|TRBJ2-2|15
CATRTSGGATGELFF
TGTGCCACCCGAACTAGCGGGGGGGCTACCGGGGAGCTGTTTTTT
>-|TRBV7-8|TRBD2|TRBJ2-1|16
CASSPLAGAYYNEQFF
TGTGCCAGCAGTCCCTTAGCGGGGGCCTACTACAATGAGCAGTTCTTC
>-|TRBV29-1|TRBD2|TRBJ2-1|15
CSVLAGGSSYNEQFF
TGCAGCGTTTTAGCGGGAGGGAGCTCTTACAATGAGCAGTTCTTC
>-|TRBV18|-|TRBJ1-3|15
CASSPPVGAGNTIYF
TGTGCCAGCTCACCACCGGTAGGGGCTGGAAACACCATATATTTT
>-|TRBV7-3|-|TRBJ2-4|15
CASSLMASDGGIQYF
TGTGCCAGCAGCTTAATGGCAAGTGATGGTGGCATTCAGTACTTC
>few|TRBV5-6|-|TRBJ1-1|12
CASSFGDTEAFF
TGTGCCAGCAGCTTCGGTGACACTGAAGCTTTCTTT
>-|TRBV7-2|-|TRBJ1-1|14
CASSFLRAGTEAFF
TGTGCCAGCAGCTTCCTCAGGGCGGGGACTGAAGCTTTCTTT
>few|TRBV11-2|-|TRBJ2-1|15
CASSSLDYSYNEQFF
TGTGCCAGCAGCTCACTAGACTACTCCTACAATGAGCAGTTCTTC
>few|TRBV27|TRBD1|TRBJ1-5|18
CASSSRDRADLGNQPQHF
TGTGCCAGCAGTAGCCGGGACAGGGCGGACCTGGGCAATCAGCCCCAGCATTTT
>-|TRBV10-3|-|TRBJ2-7|12
CAIKTGIYEQYF
TGTGCCATCAAGACAGGTATCTACGAGCAGTACTTC
>-|TRBV7-9|TRBD2|TRBJ2-1|16
CASSYRTSGNYNEQFF
TGTGCCAGCAGCTACAGGACTAGCGGGAACTACAATGAGCAGTTCTTC
>-|TRBV9|TRBD1|TRBJ1-6|14
CASSGQGRSSPLHF
TGTGCCAGCAGCGGACAGGGGCGCAGTTCACCCCTCCACTTT
>-|TRBV27|-|TRBJ1-6|13
CASSFSTGSPLHF
TGTGCCAGCAGTTTCAGTACGGGTTCACCCCTCCACTTT
>-|TRBV19|TRBD2|TRBJ2-3|15
CASSMGSGTGDTQYF
TGTGCCAGTAGTATGGGGAGCGGGACTGGAGATACGCAGTATTTT
>-|TRBV6-6|TRBD2|TRBJ2-1|13
CASRLAVHNEQFF
TGTGCCAGCAGACTAGCGGTCCACAATGAGCAGTTCTTC
>-|TRBV30|TRBD2|TRBJ2-3|16
CAWTRGLAGLTDTQYF
TGTGCCTGGACCCGGGGGCTAGCGGGGCTCACAGATACGCAGTATTTT
>-|TRBV20-1|-|TRBJ2-7|11
CSAKGLGEQYF
TGCAGTGCTAAGGGGCTGGGCGAGCAGTACTTC
>-|TRBV18|TRBD1|TRBJ1-2|18
CASSPPFPPTGANYGYTF
TGTGCCAGCTCACCACCGTTTCCTCCGACAGGGGCTAACTATGGCTACACCTTC
>-|TRBV4-2|TRBD1|TRBJ1-1|15
CASRKTGWVNTEAFF
TGTGCCAGCAGAAAGACAGGGTGGGTGAACACTGAAGCTTTCTTT
>-|TRBV15|-|TRBJ2-1|13
CATSRGVRDEQFF
TGTGCCACCAGCAGAGGAGTTCGGGATGAGCAGTTCTTC
>-|TRBV28|-|TRBJ2-2|18
CASSLHPTSSANTGELFF
TGTGCCAGCAGTCTCCACCCCACTTCTAGCGCTAACACCGGGGAGCTGTTTTTT
>-|TRBV6-6|TRBD2|TRBJ2-3|14
CASRKAGGGDTQYF
TGTGCCAGCAGAAAAGCGGGGGGGGGAGATACGCAGTATTTT
>-|TRBV2|TRBD2|TRBJ2-5|16
CASSGLVAGGEETQYF
TGTGCCAGCAGTGGATTGGTAGCGGGGGGCGAAGAGACCCAGTACTTC
>-|TRBV19|-|TRBJ1-2|14
CASSRSRSIYGYTF
TGTGCCAGTAGTAGGTCCCGGAGCATCTATGGCTACACCTTC
>-|TRBV13|-|TRBJ1-4|15
CASSEWTATNEKLFF
TGTGCCAGCAGCGAGTGGACAGCAACTAATGAAAAACTGTTTTTT
>-|TRBV4-1|-|TRBJ2-3|13
CASSQAARDTQYF
TGCGCCAGCAGCCAAGCGGCTAGAGACACGCAGTATTTT
>-|TRBV11-1|-|TRBJ2-7|15
CASSLAKRGNYEQYF
TGTGCCAGCAGCTTAGCAAAAAGAGGGAACTACGAGCAGTACTTC
>-|TRBV7-3|-|TRBJ2-5|16
CASSLTGLGGGETQYF
TGTGCCAGCAGCTTAACCGGACTAGGGGGTGGAGAGACCCAGTACTTC
>-|TRBV9|TRBD1|TRBJ2-7|14
CASSAATGLDEQYF
TGTGCCAGCAGCGCGGCGACAGGGCTCGACGAGCAGTACTTC
>once|TRBV6-6|-|TRBJ2-3|13
CASSYSSGGTQYF
TGTGCCAGCAGTTACTCGAGCGGAGGTACGCAGTATTTT